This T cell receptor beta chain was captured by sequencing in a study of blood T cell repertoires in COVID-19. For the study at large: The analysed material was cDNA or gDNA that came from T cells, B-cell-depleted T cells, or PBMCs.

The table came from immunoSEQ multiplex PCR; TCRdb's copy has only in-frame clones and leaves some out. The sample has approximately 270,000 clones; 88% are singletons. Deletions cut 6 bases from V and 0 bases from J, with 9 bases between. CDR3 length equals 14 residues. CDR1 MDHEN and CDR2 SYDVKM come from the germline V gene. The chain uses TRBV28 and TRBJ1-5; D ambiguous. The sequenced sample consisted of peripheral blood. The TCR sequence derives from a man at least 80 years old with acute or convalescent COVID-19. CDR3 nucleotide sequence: TGTGCCAGCAGATCAGAATATAGCAATCAGCCCCAGCATTTT. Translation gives CASRSEYSNQPQHF. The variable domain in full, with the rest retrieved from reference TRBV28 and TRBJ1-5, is DVKVTQSSRYLVKRTGEKVFLECVQDMDHENMFWYRQDPGLGLRLIYFSYDVKMKEKGDIPEGYSVSREKKERFSLILESASTNQTSMYLCASRSEYSNQPQHFGDGTRLSIL.